This T cell receptor (beta chain) comes out of a study of read filtering for tumor transcriptome and immune sequencing. Turning to the study itself: Per sample, TCR-region reads ranged about 4.05 to 10.27 million by IR-seq, roughly 75 to 1273 by RNA-seq. Findings and caveats of the study: RNA-seq captured clonotypes less deeply and reliably than IR-seq.

The table lists this clonotype with many counts. Its target is unknown. The library was built from about 370 ng RNA with molecular barcoded adaptors for alpha/delta and beta/gamma chains. MiXCR, run by TCRdb on the reads, gives a single entry per CDR3 protein. The profile shows 25,000 to 35,000 distinct CDR3 sequences, 15% to 20% of them singletons. V shed 3 bases, J shed 0 bases, and the junction held 7 bases outside the gene matches. The CDR3 consists of 17 residues. Per germline, CDR1 SGHAT and CDR2 FQNNGV. This rearrangement joins TRBV11-2 to TRBJ2-7, with 11 bases aligning to TRBD2. The sequence derives from a donor at least 40 years old with multiple myeloma. Sequencing was done on a sample of a population of CD138-negative cells sorted from bone marrow. CDR3 sequence (DNA): TGTGCCAGCAGCTTGGGGACTAGCGGCCATAGCTCCTACGAGCAGTACTTC. Protein: CASSLGTSGHSSYEQYF.